Below are 8 T cell receptor beta chains sequenced from a single sample in a study of blood T cells in healthy people across ages. Next came a second PCR, run for about 7 to 12 cycles, which used a sample-barcoded 5' primer along with a J-beta primer mix. TCRdb analysed the 5' RACE reads with MiXCR anew, one entry per CDR3 protein. Of under 1 million distinct CDR3 sequences listed, around 45% were seen once; the top ten hold about 21%. Material: blood. The receptors were gathered from a man between 60 and 70 years old in good health.

This rearrangement joins TRBV5-8 to TRBJ1-5; 7 bases align to TRBD1. With V trimmed by 5 bases and J by 3 bases, 8 bases remained unmatched. The length of the CDR3 is 15 residues. Germline CDR1 is SGHTS and CDR2 is YDEGEE. The CDR3 sequence is CASSQGQKVNQPQHF. Written as DNA, the CDR3 is TGTGCCAGCAGTCAGGGACAGAAGGTCAATCAGCCCCAGCATTTT.

The rearrangement joins TRBV7-9 to TRBJ1-2; D unresolved. This CDR3 has 17 residues. From germline, CDR1 is SEHNR and CDR2 FQNEAQ (reference sequence). The germline V and J ends were trimmed by 7 bases and 3 bases, with 24 bases remaining between them. The CDR3 DNA reads TGTGCCAGCATCACCGATCCGGGCCCCGGGGAAGACTATGGCTACACCTTC. This encodes CASITDPGPGEDYGYTF.

V and J are TRBV6-5 and TRBJ2-7; 7 nucleotides match TRBD2. The CDR3 has 16 residues. V gave up 6 bases and J gave up 0 bases; unmatched junction bases: 11. Germline V CDR1 and CDR2: MNHEY, SVGAGI. The CDR3 reads CASRLFWSGDSYEQYF. CDR3 DNA: TGTGCCAGCAGACTCTTTTGGAGCGGGGACTCCTACGAGCAGTACTTC.

This clonotype occurred many times. CDR3 protein: CSAIRDPSTEAFF. For the CDR3, the DNA is TGCAGTGCTATCCGGGACCCCAGTACTGAAGCTTTCTTT. The genes are TRBV20-1 and TRBJ1-1; tentative D call: TRBD1 (5 bases). The germline V gene encodes CDR1 DFQATT and CDR2 SNEGSKA (reference sequence). Trimming shortened V by 4 bases and J by 5 bases, and 14 bases separated the two germline ends. The CDR3 contains 13 residues.

The CDR3 protein is CASSAGPRDTQYF. CDR3 nucleotides: TGTGCCAGCAGTGCCGGACCGAGAGATACGCAGTATTTT. The J gene is TRBJ2-3, the V gene TRBV11-3; no definite D call. V was clipped by 6 bases and J by 5 bases, with 12 bases between them. Germline lookup yields CDR1 SGHNT and CDR2 YENEEA. The CDR3 runs to 13 residues.

The chain couples TRBV6-2 or TRBV6-3 to TRBJ2-7; D may be TRBD1 or TRBD2 (5 bases each). The CDR3 spans 16 residues. Germline CDR1 is MNHEY and CDR2 is SVGEGT. Trimming left V 7 bases short and J 2 bases short, with 21 bases between. The CDR3: CASTPGTSGRTYEQYF. In nucleotides, the CDR3 is TGTGCCAGCACCCCAGGGACCTCCGGACGGACCTACGAGCAGTACTTC.

The chain uses TRBV30 and TRBJ2-1; maybe TRBD2 (5 bases). Between the trimmed V and J ends, which lost 4 bases and 7 bases, there was a span of 8 bases. CDR3 length: 11 residues. From germline, CDR1 is GTSNPN and CDR2 SVGIG (reference sequence). CDR3 DNA: TGTGCCTGGAAAGGCGGGAATGAGCAGTTCTTC. Its translation is CAWKGGNEQFF.

This clonotype came up many times. The rearrangement links TRBV4-3 to TRBJ2-7; maybe TRBD2 (5 bases). The V end was cut by 1 base, the J end by 3 bases, with 13 bases between. The germline V gene has CDR1 LGHNA and CDR2 YSLEER. The CDR3 is made up of 15 amino acids. In DNA form, the CDR3 reads TGCGCCAGCAGCCAAGGGGTCCGGGGTAACTACGAGCAGTACTTC. Residues: CASSQGVRGNYEQYF.